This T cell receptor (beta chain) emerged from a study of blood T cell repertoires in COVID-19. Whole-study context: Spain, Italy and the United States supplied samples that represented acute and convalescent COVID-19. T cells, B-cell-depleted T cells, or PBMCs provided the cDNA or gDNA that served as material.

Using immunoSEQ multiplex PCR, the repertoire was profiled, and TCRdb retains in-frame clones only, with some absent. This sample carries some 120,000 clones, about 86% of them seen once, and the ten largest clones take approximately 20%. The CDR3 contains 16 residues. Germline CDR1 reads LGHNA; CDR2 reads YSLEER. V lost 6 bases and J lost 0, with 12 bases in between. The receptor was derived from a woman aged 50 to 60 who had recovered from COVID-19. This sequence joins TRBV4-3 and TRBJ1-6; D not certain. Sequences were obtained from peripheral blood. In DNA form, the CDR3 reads TGCGCCAGCAGTTCTACAGCAAACTCCTATAATTCACCCCTCCACTTT. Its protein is CASSSTANSYNSPLHF.